This TCR beta chain was obtained from a study of blood T cell repertoires in COVID-19. Study context: COVID-19 samples from acute and convalescent phases originated in the United States, Italy and Spain.

Under the authors' procedure: Counts of nucleated cells, estimated from reference gene primer amplification, were obtained. TCRdb's copy holds only in-frame clones and misses some; the assay was immunoSEQ multiplex PCR. V and J calls and clone size are copied from that table; D and trimming were computed from the DNA. The sample lists about 250,000 clones; around 87% were seen once. The CDR3 runs 13 residues. Per the germline V gene, CDR1 is MNHEY and CDR2 is SVGAGI. J was trimmed by 8 bases and V by 5 bases; bases with no gene match: 3. The age range of participants was about 18 to 100 years, with residence in about two dozen US areas. Each participant's cohort was designated according to participant-reported clinical history.

The receptor was isolated from a woman between 18 and 29 years old who had recovered from COVID-19. The V and J genes are TRBV6-5 and TRBJ1-3; TRBD1 matches 10 bases. Source material: PBMCs or T cells enriched from blood (not recorded which). For the CDR3, the DNA is TGTGCCAGCAGTAGGGACAGGGGAGACACCATATATTTT. Its protein is CASSRDRGDTIYF.